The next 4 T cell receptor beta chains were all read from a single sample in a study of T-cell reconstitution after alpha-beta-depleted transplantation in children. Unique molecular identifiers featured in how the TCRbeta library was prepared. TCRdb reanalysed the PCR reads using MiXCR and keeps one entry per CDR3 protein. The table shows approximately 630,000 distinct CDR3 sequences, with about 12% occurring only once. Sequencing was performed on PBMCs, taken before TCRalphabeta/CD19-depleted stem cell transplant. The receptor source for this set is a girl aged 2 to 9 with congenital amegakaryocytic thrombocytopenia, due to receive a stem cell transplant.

CDR3 bases: TGTGCCAGCAGCCAAGTAGCGCCCAGGGGTTCCTACGAGCAGTACTTC. This sequence encodes CASSQVAPRGSYEQYF. The V gene is TRBV14, the J gene TRBJ2-7; weak D call: TRBD1 (6 bases). The length of the CDR3 is 16 residues. CDR1 is SGHDN and CDR2 is FVKESK in the germline V gene. V gave up 1 base and J gave up 1 base, with 14 bases separating them.

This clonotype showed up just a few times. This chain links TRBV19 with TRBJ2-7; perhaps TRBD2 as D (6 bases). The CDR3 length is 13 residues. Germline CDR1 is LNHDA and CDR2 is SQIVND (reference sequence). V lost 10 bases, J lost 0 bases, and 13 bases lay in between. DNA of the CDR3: TGTGCCACCCGGGGGTCGTCCTCCTACGAGCAGTACTTC. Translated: CATRGSSSYEQYF.

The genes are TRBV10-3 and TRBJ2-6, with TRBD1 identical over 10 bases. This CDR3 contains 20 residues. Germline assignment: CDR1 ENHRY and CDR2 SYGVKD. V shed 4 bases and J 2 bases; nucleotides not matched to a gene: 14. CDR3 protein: CAISGRQGALIRTGANVLTF. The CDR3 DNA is TGTGCCATCAGTGGGAGACAGGGGGCCCTCATTAGGACTGGGGCCAACGTCCTGACTTTC.

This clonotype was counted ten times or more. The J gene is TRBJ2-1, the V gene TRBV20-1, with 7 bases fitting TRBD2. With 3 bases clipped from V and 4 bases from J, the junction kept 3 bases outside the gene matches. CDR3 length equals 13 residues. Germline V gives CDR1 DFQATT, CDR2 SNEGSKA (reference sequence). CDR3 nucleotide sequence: TGCAGTGCTAGGTGGCGGGAGTACAATGAGCAGTTCTTC. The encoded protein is CSARWREYNEQFF.